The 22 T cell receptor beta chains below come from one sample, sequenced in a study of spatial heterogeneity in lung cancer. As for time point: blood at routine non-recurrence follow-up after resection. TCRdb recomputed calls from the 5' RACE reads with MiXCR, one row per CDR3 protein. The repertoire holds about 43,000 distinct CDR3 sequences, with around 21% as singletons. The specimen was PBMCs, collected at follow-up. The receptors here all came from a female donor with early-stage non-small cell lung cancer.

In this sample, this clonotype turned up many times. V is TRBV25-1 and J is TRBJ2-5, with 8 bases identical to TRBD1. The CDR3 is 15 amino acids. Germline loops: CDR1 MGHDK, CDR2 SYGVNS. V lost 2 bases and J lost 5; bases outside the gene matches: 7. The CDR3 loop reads CASSELGQGRETQYF. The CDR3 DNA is TGTGCCAGCAGTGAACTAGGACAGGGTAGGGAGACCCAGTACTTC.

The CDR3 protein is CSVVAGAEAFF. The CDR3 nucleotides are TGCAGCGTTGTCGCCGGGGCTGAAGCTTTCTTT. The rearrangement joins TRBV29-1 to TRBJ1-1; D is ambiguous. The CDR3 loop spans 11 amino acids. V gave up 4 bases and J gave up 6 bases, with 9 bases separating them. The germline V gene encodes CDR1 SQVTM and CDR2 ANQGSEA. Together with reference TRBV29-1 and TRBJ1-1, the CDR3 gives the full variable domain: SAVISQKPSRDICQRGTSLTIQCQVDSQVTMMFWYRQQPGQSLTLIATANQGSEATYESGFVIDKFPISRPNLTFSTLTVSNMSPEDSSIYLCSVVAGAEAFFGQGTRLTVV.

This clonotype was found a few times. In DNA form, the CDR3 reads TGTGCCAGCAGCCACGGACCGACCTATGGCTACACCTTC. Protein sequence: CASSHGPTYGYTF. This chain links TRBV14 with TRBJ1-2, with no clear D. Germline loops: CDR1 SGHDN, CDR2 FVKESK. This CDR3 is 13 amino acids long. V was shortened by 3 bases and J by 4 bases, with 9 bases between the two germline ends.

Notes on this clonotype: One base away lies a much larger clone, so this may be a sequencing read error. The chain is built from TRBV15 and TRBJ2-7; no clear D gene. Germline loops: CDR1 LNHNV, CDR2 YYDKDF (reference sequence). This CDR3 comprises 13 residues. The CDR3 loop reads CATRRVLAQEQYF. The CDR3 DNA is TGTGCCACCAGAAGAGTTCTCGCGCAAGAGCAGTACTTC. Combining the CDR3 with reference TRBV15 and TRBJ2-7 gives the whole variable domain DAMVIQNPRYQVTQFGKPVTLSCSQTLNHNVMYWYQQKSSQAPKLLFHYYDKDFNNEADTPDNFQSRRPNTSFCFLDIRSPGLGDTAMYLCATRRVLAQEQYFGPGTRLTVT.

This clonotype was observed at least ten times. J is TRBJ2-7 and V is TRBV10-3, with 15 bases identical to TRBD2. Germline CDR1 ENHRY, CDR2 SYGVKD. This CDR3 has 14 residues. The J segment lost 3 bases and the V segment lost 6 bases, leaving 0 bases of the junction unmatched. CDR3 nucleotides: TGTGCCATCAGGGGACTAGCGGGAGGCTACGAGCAGTACTTC. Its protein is CAIRGLAGGYEQYF.

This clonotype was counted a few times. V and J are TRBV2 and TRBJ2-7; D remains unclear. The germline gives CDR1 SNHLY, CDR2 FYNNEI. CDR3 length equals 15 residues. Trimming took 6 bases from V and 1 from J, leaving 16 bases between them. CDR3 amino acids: CASRPEDLKSYEQYF. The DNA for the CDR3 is TGTGCCAGCAGACCAGAAGACTTGAAATCCTACGAGCAGTACTTC.

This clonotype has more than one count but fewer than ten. The CDR3 DNA reads as TGCAGTGCCCTAATTAGCGGGAGTGGCGAGCAGTACTTC. Translating gives CSALISGSGEQYF. This rearrangement joins TRBV20-1 to TRBJ2-7; 9 nucleotides align to TRBD2. This CDR3 contains 13 residues. V lost 6 bases, J lost 6 bases, and 9 bases stayed unmatched. The germline gives CDR1 DFQATT, CDR2 SNEGSKA (reference sequence).

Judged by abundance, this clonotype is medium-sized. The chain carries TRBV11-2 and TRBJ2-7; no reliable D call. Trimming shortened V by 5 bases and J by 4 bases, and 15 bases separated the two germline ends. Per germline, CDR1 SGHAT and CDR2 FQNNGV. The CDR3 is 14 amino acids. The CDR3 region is CASSNYRRNYEQYV. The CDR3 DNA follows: TGTGCCAGCAGCAACTATCGACGGAATTACGAGCAGTACGTC.

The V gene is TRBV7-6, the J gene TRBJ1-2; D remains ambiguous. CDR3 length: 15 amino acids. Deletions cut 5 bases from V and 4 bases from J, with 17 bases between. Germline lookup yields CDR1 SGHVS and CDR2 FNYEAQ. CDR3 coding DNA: TGTGCCAGCAGCCACCTCTACGACGGAAGCTATGGCTACACCTTC. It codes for CASSHLYDGSYGYTF.

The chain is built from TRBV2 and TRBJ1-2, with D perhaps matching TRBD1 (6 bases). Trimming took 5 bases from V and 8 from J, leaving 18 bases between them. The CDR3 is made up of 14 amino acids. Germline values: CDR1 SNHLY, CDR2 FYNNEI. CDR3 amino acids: CASSRGASSYGYTF. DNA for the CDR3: TGTGCCAGCAGTCGGGGGGCGAGTTCGTACGGCTACACCTTC.

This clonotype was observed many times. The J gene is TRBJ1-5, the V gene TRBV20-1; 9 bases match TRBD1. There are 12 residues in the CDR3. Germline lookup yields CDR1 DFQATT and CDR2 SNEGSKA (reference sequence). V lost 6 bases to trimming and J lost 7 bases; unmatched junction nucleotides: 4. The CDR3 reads CSAMDRGQPQHF. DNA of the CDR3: TGCAGTGCCATGGACAGGGGACAGCCCCAGCATTTT.

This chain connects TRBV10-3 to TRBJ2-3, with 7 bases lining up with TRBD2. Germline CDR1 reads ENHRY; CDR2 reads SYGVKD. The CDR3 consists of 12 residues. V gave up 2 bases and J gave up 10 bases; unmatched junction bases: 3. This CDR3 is CAISEAGEAQYF. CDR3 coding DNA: TGTGCCATCAGTGAGGCGGGGGAGGCGCAGTATTTT.

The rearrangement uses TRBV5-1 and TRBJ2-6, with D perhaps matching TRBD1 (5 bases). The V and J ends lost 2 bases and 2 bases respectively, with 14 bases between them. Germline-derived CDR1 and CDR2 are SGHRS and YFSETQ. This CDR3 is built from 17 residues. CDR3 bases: TGCGCCAGCAGCTTCCCTCCCGACAGACCTGGGGCCAACGTCCTGACTTTC. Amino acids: CASSFPPDRPGANVLTF.

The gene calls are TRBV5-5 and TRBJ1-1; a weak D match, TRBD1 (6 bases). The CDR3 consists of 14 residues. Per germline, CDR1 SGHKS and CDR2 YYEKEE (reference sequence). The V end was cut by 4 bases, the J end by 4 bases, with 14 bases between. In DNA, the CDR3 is TGTGCCAGCAGCCCGATACAGGGAGGCACTGAAGCTTTCTTT. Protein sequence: CASSPIQGGTEAFF.

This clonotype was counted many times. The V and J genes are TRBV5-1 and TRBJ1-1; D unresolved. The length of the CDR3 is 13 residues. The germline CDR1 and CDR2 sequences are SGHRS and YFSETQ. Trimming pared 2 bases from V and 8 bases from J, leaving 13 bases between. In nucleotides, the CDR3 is TGCGCCAGCAGCTTCAGTCTTACCTCCGAAGCTTTCTTT. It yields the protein CASSFSLTSEAFF.

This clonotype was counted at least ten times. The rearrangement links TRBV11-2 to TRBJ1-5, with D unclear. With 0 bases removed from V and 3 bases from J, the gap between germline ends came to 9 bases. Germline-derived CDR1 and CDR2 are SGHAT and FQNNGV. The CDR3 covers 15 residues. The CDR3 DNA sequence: TGTGCCAGCAGCTTAGATTCCGGTAACAATCAGCCCCAGCATTTT. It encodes CASSLDSGNNQPQHF.

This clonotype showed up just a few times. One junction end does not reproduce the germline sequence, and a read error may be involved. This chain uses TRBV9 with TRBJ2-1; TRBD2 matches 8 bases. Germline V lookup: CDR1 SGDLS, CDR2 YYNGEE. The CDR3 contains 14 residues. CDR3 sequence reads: CASSVVGSGDLVAF. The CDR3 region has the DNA TGTGCCAGCAGCGTAGTCGGTAGCGGGGATCTAGTGGCCTTC.

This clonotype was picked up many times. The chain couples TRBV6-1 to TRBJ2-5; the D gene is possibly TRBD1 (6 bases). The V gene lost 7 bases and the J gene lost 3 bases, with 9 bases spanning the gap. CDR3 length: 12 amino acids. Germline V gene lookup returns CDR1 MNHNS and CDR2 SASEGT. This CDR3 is CASKRTEETQYF. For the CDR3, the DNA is TGTGCCAGCAAACGGACAGAAGAGACCCAGTACTTC.

CDR3 amino acids: CASSLLGGVDTQYF. CDR3 DNA: TGTGCCAGCAGCTTGCTAGGGGGCGTAGATACGCAGTATTTT. The chain carries TRBV7-9 and TRBJ2-3; 7 nucleotides match TRBD1. V shed 3 bases and J 5 bases; nucleotides not matched to a gene: 5. The V gene's germline CDR1 is SEHNR and CDR2 FQNEAQ (reference sequence). This CDR3 comprises 14 residues.

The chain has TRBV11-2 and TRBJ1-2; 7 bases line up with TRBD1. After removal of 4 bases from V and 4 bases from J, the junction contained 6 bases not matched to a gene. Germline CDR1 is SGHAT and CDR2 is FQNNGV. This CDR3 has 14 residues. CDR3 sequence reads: CASSSPRTGYGYTF. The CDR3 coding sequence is TGTGCCAGCAGCTCTCCCCGGACAGGCTATGGCTACACCTTC.

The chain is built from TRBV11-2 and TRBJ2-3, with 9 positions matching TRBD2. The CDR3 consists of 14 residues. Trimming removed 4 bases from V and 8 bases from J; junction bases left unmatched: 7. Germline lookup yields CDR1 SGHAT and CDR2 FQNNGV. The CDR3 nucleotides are TGTGCCAGCAGCTGGAGCGGGGGGCCGGCTACGCAGTATTTT. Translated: CASSWSGGPATQYF.

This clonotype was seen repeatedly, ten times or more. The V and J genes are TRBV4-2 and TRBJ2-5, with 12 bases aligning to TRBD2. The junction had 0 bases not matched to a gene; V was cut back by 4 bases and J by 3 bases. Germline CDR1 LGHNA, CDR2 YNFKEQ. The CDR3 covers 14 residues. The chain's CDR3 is CASSRTSGKETQYF. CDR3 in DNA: TGTGCCAGCAGCCGGACTAGCGGGAAAGAGACCCAGTACTTC.